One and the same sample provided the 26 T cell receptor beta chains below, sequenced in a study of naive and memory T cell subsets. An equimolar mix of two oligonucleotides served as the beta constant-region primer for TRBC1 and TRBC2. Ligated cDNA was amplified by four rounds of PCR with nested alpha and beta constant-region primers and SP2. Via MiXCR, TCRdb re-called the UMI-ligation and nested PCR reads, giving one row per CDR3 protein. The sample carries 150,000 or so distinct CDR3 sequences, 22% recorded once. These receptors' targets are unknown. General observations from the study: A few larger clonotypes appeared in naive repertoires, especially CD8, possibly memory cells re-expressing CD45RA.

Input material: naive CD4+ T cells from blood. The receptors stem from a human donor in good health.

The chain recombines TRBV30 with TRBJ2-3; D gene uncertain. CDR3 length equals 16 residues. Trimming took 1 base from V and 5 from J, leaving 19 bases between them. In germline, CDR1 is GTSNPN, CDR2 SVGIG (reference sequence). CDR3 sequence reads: CAWSGSSLPRVDTQYF. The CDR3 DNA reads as TGTGCCTGGAGTGGTTCCTCCCTCCCAAGGGTAGATACGCAGTATTTT.

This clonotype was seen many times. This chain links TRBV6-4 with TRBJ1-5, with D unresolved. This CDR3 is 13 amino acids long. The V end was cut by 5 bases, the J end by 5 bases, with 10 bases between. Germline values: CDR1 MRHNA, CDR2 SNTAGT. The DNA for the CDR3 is TGTGCCAGCAGTCGAGACATAGATCAGCCCCAGCATTTT. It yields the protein CASSRDIDQPQHF.

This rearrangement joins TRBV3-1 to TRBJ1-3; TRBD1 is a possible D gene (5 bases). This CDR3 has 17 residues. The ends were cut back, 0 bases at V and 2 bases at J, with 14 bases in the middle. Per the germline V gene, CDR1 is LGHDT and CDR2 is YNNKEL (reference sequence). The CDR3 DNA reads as TGTGCCAGCAGCCAAGATATTCGCCAGGGTGCTGGAAACACCATATATTTT. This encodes CASSQDIRQGAGNTIYF.

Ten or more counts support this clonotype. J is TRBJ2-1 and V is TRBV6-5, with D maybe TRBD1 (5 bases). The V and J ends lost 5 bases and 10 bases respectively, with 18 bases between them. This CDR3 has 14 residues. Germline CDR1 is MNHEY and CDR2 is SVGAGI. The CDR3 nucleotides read TGTGCCAGCAGTACGCCCGGCCCATCAGGGGAGCAGTTCTTC. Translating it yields CASSTPGPSGEQFF.

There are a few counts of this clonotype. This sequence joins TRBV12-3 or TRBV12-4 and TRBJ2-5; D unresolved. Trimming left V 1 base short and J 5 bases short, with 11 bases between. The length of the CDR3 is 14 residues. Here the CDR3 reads CASSLGRQTETQYF. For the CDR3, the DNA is TGTGCCAGCAGTTTAGGTCGGCAGACGGAGACCCAGTACTTC.

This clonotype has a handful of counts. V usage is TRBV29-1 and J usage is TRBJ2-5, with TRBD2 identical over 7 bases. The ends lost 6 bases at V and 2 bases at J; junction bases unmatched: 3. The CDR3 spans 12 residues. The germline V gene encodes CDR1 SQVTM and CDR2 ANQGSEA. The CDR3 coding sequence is TGCAGCGTGGGGGGGTTGCAAGAGACCCAGTACTTC. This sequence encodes CSVGGLQETQYF.

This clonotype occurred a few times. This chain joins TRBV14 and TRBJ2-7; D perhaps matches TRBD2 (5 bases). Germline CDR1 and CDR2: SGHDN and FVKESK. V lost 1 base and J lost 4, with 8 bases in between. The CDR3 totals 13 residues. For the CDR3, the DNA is TGTGCCAGCAGCCAAGCGACGGGGTACGAGCAGTACTTC. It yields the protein CASSQATGYEQYF.

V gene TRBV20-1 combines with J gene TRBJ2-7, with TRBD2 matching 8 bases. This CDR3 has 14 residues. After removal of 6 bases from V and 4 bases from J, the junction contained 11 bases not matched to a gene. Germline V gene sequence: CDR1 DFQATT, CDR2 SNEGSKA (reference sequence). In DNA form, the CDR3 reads TGCAGTGCCGCTCCAGCGGGAGCAGGGTACGAGCAGTACTTC. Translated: CSAAPAGAGYEQYF.

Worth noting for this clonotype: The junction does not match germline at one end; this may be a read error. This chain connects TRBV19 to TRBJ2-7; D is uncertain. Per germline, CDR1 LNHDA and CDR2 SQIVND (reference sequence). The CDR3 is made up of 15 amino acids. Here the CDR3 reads CASSIGLDLAYERYF. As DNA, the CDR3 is TGTGCCAGTAGTATAGGGCTGGACCTCGCCTACGAGCGGTACTTC.

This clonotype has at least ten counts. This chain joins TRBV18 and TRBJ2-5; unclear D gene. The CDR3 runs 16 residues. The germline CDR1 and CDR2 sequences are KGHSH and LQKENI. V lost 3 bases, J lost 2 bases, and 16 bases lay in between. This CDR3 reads CASSPRLIHRQETQYF. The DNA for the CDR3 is TGTGCCAGCTCACCCAGGTTGATACACCGGCAAGAGACCCAGTACTTC.

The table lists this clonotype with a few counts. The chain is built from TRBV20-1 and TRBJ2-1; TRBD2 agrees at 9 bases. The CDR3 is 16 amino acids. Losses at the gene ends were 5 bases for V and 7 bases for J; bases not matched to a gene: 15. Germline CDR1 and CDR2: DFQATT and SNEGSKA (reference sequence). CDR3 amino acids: CSAGPWAGGERNEQFF. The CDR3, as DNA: TGCAGTGCTGGGCCATGGGCGGGAGGGGAGAGGAATGAGCAGTTCTTC.

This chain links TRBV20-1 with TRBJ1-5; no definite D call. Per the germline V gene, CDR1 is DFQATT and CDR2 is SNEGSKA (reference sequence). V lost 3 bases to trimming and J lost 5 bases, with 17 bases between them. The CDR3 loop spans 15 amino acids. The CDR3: CSASDAARGDQPQHF. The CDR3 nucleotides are TGCAGTGCTAGCGACGCGGCACGGGGTGATCAGCCCCAGCATTTT.

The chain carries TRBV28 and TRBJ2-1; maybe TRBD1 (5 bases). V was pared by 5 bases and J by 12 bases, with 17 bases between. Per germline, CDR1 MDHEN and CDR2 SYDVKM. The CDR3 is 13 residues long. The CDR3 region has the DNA TGTGCCAGCAGTATCACAGGACCCTCAGGGCAGTTCTTC. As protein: CASSITGPSGQFF.

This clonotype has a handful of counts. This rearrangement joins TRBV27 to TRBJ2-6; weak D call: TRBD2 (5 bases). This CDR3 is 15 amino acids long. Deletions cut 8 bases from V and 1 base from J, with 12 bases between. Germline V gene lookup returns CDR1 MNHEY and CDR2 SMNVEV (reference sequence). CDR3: CASRKGASGANVLTF. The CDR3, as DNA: TGTGCCAGCCGCAAGGGAGCTTCTGGGGCCAACGTCCTGACTTTC.

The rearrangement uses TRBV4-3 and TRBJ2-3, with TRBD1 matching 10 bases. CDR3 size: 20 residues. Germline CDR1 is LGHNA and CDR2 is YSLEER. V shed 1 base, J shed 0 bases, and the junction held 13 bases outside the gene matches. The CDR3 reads CASSQGFLDRGISSTDTQYF. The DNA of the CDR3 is TGCGCCAGCAGCCAAGGGTTCCTGGACAGGGGGATTTCTAGCACAGATACGCAGTATTTT.

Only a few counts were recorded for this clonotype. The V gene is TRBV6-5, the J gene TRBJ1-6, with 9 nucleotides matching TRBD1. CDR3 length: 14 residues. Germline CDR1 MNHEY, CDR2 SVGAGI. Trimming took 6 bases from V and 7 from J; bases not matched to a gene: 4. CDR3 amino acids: CASRGTGRNSPLHF. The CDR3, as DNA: TGTGCCAGCAGGGGGACAGGGAGGAATTCACCCCTCCACTTT.

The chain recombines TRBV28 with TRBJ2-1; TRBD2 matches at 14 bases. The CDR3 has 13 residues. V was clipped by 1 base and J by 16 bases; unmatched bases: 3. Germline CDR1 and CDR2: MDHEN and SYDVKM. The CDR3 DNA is TGTGCCAGCAGTTTATCCGGGACTAGCGGGAGATTCTTC. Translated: CASSLSGTSGRFF.

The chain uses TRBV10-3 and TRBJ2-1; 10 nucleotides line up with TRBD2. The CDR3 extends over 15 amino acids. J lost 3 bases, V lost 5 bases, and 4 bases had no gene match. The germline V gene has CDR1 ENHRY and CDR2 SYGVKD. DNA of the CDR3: TGTGCCATCAGTCTTAGCGGGAGGATCTACAATGAGCAGTTCTTC. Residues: CAISLSGRIYNEQFF.

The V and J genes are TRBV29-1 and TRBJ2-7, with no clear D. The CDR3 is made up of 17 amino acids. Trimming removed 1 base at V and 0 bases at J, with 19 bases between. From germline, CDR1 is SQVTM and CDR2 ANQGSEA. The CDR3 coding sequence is TGCAGCGTTGAAGGCCCGATTGGGGTGAGGAGCTCCTACGAGCAGTACTTC. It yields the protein CSVEGPIGVRSSYEQYF.

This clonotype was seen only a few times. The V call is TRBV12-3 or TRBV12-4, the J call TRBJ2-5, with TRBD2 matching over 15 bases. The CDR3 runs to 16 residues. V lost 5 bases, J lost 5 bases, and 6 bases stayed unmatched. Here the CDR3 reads CASSPGLAGGSETQYF. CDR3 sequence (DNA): TGTGCCAGCAGTCCGGGACTAGCGGGAGGTTCCGAGACCCAGTACTTC.

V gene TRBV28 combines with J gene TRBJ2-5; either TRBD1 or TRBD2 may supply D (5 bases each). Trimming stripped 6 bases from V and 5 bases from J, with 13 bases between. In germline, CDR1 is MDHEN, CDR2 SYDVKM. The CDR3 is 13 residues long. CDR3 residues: CASRTGTWETQYF. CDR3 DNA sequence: TGTGCCAGCAGAACCGGGACCTGGGAGACCCAGTACTTC.

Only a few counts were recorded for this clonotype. CDR3 sequence: CSARVTVRDTEAFF. The CDR3 DNA is TGCAGTGCTAGAGTCACAGTTAGGGACACTGAAGCTTTCTTT. The V gene is TRBV20-1, the J gene TRBJ1-1; D unresolved. The germline V and J ends were trimmed by 1 base and 3 bases, with 12 bases remaining between them. Germline CDR1 and CDR2: DFQATT and SNEGSKA (reference sequence). This CDR3 contains 14 residues.

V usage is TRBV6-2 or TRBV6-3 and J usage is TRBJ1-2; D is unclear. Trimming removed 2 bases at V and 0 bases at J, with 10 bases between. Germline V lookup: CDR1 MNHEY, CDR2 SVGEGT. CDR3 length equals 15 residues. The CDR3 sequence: CASSYGGSSNYGYTF. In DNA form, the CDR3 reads TGTGCCAGCAGTTACGGCGGCAGCTCTAACTATGGCTACACCTTC.

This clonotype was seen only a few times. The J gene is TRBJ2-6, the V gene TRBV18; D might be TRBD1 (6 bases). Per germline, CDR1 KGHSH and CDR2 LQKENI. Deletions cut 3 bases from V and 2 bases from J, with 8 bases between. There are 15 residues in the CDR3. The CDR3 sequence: CASSPPGAGANVLTF. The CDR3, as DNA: TGTGCCAGCTCACCTCCAGGGGCTGGGGCCAACGTCCTGACTTTC.

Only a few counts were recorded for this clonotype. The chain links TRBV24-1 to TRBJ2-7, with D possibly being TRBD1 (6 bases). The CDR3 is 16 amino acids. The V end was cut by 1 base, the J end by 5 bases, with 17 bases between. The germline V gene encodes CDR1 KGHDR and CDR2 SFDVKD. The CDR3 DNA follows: TGTGCCACCAGTGATTTTGGCGAGACAGGCTTTCACGAGCAGTACTTC. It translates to CATSDFGETGFHEQYF.

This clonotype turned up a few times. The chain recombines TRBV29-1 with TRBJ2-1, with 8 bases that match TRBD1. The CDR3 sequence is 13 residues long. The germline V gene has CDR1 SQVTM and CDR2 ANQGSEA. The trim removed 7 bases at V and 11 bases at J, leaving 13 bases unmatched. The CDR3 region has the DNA TGCAGCGCCCTGATTGGGGACAGGAGTCAGCAGTTCTTC. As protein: CSALIGDRSQQFF.